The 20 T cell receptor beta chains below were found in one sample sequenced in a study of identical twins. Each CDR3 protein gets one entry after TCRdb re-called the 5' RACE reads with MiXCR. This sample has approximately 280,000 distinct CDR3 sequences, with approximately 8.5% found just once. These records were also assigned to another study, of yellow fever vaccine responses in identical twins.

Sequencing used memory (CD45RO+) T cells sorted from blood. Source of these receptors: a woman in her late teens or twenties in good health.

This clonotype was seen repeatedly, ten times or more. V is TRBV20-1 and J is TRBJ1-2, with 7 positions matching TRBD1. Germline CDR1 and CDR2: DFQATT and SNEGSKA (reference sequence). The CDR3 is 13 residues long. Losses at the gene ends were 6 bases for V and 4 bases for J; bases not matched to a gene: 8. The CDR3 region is CSAGQGQSYGYTF. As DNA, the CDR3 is TGCAGTGCAGGTCAGGGACAGAGCTATGGCTACACCTTC.

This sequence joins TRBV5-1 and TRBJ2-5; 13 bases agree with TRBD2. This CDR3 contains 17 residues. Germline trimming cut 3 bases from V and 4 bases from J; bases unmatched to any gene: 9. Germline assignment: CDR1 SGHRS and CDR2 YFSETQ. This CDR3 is CASSWGTSGEAGETQYF. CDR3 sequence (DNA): TGCGCCAGCAGCTGGGGGACTAGCGGGGAAGCGGGAGAGACCCAGTACTTC.

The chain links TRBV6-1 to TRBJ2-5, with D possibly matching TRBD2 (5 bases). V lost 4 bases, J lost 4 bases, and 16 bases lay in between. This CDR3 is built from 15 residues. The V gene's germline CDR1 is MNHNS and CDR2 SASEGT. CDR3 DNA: TGTGCCAGCAGTGTGCAAGCGGCGTATCGAGAGACCCAGTACTTC. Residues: CASSVQAAYRETQYF.

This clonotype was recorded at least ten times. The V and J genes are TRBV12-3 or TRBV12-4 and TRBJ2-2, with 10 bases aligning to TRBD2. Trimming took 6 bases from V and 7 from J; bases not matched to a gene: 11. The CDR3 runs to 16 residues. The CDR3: CASRKTSGPAGGELFF. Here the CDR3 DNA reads TGTGCCAGCAGAAAGACTAGCGGGCCTGCTGGCGGGGAGCTGTTTTTT.

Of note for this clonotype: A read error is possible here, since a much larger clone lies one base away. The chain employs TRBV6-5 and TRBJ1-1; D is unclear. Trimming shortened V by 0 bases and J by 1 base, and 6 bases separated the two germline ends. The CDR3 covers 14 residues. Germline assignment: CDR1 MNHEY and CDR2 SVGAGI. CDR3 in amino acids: CASSYSTENTEAFF. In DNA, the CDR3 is TGTGCCAGCAGTTACTCGACGGAGAACACTGAAGCTTTCTTT.

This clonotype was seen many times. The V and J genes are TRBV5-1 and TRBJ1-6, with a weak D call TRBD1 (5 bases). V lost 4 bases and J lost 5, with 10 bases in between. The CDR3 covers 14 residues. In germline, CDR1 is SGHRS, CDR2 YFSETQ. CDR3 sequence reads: CASSRETDNSPLHF. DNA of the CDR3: TGCGCCAGCAGCAGGGAGACAGATAATTCACCCCTCCACTTT.

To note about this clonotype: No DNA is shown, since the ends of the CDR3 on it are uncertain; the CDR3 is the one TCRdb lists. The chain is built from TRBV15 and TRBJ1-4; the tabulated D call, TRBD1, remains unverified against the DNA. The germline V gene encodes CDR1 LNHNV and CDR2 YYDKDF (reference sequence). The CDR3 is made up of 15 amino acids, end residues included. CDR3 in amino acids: CATSILDRANEKLFF.

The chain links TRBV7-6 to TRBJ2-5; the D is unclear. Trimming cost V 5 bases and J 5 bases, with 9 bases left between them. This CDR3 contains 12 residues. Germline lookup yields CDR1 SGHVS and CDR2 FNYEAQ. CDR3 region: CASSPVRETQYF. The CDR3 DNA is TGTGCCAGCAGCCCAGTACGGGAGACCCAGTACTTC.

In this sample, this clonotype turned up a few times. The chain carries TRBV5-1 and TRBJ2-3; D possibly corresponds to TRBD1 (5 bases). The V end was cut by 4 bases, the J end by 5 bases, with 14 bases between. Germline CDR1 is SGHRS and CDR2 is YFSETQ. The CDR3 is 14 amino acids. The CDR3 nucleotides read TGCGCCAGCAGCATGGCGGCAGGGTTAGATACGCAGTATTTT. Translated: CASSMAAGLDTQYF.

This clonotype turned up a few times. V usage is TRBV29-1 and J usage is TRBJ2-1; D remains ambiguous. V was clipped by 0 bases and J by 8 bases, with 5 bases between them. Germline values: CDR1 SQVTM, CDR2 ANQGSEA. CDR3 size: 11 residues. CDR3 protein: CSVEDHYEQFF. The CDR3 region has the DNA TGCAGCGTTGAAGATCACTATGAGCAGTTCTTC.

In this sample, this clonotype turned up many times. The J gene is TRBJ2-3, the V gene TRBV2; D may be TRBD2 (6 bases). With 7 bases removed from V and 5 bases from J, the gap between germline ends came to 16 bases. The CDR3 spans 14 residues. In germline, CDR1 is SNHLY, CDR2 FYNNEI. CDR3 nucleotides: TGTGCCAGCAAGGAGGGGTGGGACGAAGATACGCAGTATTTT. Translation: CASKEGWDEDTQYF.

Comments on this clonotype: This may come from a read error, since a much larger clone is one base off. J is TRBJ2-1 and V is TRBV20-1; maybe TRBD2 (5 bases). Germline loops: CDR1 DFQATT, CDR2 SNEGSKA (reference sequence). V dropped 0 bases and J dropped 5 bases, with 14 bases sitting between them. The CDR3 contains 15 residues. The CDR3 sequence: CSARDPVRDHNEQFF. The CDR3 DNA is TGCAGTGCTAGAGATCCAGTGAGGGATCACAATGAGCAGTTCTTC.

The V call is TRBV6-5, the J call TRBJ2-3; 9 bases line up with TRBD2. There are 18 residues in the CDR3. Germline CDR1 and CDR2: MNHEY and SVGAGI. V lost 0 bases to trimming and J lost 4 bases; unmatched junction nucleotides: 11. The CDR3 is CASSYSTGGGVASDTQYF. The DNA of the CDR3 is TGTGCCAGCAGTTACTCGACCGGCGGGGGGGTGGCATCAGATACGCAGTATTTT.

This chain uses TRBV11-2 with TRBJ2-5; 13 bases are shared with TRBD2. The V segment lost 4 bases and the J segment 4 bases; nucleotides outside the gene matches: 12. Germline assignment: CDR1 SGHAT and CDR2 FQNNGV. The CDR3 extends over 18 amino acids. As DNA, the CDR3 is TGTGCCAGCAGCTCCGGACTAGCGGGAGAATCTTCGGGAGAGACCCAGTACTTC. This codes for CASSSGLAGESSGETQYF.

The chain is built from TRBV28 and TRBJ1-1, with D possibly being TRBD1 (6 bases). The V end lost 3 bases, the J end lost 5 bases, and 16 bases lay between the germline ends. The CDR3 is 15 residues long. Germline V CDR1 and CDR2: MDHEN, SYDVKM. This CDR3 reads CASSFPAGARTEAFF. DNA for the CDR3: TGTGCCAGCAGTTTCCCGGCAGGGGCCAGAACTGAAGCTTTCTTT. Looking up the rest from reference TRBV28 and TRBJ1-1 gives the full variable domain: DVKVTQSSRYLVKRTGEKVFLECVQDMDHENMFWYRQDPGLGLRLIYFSYDVKMKEKGDIPEGYSVSREKKERFSLILESASTNQTSMYLCASSFPAGARTEAFFGQGTRLTVV.

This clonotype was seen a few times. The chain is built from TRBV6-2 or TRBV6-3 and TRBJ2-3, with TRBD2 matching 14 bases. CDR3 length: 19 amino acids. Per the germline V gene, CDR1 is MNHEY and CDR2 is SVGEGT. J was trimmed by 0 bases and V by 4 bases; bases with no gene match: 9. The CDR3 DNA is TGTGCCAGCAGTTCCAACGGACTAGCGGGGGGACCTAGCACAGATACGCAGTATTTT. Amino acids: CASSSNGLAGGPSTDTQYF.

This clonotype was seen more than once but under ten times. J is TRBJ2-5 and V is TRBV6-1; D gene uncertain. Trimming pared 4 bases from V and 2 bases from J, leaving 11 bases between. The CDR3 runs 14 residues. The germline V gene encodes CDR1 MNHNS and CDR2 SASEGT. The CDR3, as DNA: TGTGCCAGCAGTGTGTATAGGGCTCAAGAGACCCAGTACTTC. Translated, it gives CASSVYRAQETQYF.

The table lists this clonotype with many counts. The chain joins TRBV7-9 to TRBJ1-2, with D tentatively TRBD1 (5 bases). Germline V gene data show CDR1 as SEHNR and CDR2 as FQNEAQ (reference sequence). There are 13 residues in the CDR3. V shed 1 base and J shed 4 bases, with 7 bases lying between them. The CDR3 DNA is TGTGCCAGCAGCTTAGGGGACGCCTATGGCTACACCTTC. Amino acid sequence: CASSLGDAYGYTF.

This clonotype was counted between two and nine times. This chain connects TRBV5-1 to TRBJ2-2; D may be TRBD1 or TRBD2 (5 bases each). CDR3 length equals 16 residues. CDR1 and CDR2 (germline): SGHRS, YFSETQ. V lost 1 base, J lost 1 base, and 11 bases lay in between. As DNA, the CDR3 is TGCGCCAGCAGCTTGTTATCGGGGCAGAACACCGGGGAGCTGTTTTTT. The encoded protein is CASSLLSGQNTGELFF.

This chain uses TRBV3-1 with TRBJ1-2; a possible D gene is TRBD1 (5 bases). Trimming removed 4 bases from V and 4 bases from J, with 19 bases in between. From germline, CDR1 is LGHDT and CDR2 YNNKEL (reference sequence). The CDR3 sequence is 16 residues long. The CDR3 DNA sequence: TGTGCCAGCAGCCCTTACGACGGGGCGGGTGGCTATGGCTACACCTTC. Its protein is CASSPYDGAGGYGYTF. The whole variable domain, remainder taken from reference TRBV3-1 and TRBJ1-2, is DTAVSQTPKYLVTQMGNDKSIKCEQNLGHDTMYWYKQDSKKFLKIMFSYNNKELIINETVPNRFSPKSPDKAHLNLHINSLELGDSAVYFCASSPYDGAGGYGYTFGSGTRLTVV.